This T cell receptor beta chain emerged from a study of cytomegalovirus exposure and HLA in healthy donors. Researchers ran the PCR with 60 Vbeta and 13 Jbeta primers. Repertoires were generated with immunoSEQ multiplex PCR, while TCRdb's copy carries only in-frame clones and drops some. The data show around 140,000 clones, with about four fifths seen just once and approximately 2.5% held by the top ten. A remark on this clone: One end of the junction fails to match germline, which may point to a read error.

Germline V lookup: CDR1 SNHLY, CDR2 FYNNEI. The length of the CDR3 is 14 residues. This clonotype originated in a woman aged 18-29 years in good health and CMV-seropositive. The sample consisted of PBMCs. V and J are TRBV2 and TRBJ2-3; 12 positions agree with TRBD2. CDR3 amino acids: CASKEGLAGLGGDF. DNA of the CDR3: TGTGCCAGTAAGGAAGGACTAGCGGGGCTCGGGGGGGATTTT.